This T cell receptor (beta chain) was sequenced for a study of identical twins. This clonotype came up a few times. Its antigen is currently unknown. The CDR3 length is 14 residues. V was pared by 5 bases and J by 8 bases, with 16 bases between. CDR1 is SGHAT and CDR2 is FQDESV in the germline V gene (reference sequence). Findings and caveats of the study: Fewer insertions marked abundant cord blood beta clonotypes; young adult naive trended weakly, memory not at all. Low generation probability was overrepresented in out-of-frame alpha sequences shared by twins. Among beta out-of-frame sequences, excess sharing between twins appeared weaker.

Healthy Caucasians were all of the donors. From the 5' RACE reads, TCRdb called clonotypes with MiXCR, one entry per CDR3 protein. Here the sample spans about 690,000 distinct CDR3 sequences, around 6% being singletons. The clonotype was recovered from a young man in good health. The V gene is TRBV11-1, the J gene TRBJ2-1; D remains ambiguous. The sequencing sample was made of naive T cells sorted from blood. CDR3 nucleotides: TGTGCCAGCAGCCACCCGGCCCGAGGAGATGAGCAGTTCTTC. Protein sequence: CASSHPARGDEQFF.